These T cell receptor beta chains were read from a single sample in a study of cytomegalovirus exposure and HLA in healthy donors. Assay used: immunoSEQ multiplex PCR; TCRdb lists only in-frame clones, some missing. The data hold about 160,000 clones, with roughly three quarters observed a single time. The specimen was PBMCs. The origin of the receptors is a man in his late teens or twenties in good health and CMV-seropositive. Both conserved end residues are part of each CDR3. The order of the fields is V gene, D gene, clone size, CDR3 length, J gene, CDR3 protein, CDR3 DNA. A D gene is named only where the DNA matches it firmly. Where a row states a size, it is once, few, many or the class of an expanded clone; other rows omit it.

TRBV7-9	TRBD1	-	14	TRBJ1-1	CASSTGQVYTEAFF	TGTGCCAGCAGCACGGGACAGGTATACACTGAAGCTTTCTTT
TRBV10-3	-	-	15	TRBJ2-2	CAISGGTANTGELFF	TGTGCCATCAGCGGAGGGACAGCGAACACCGGGGAGCTGTTTTTT
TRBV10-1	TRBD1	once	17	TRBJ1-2	CASSPGQGPSFSYGYTF	TGCGCCAGCAGCCCGGGACAGGGGCCGAGTTTTTCCTATGGCTACACCTTC
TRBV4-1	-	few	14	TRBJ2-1	CASSQAPVGGRKFF	TGCGCCAGCAGCCAAGCACCCGTTGGGGGGAGGAAGTTCTTC
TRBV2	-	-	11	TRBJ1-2	CASSRDYGYTF	TGTGCCAGCAGCCGGGACTATGGCTACACCTTC
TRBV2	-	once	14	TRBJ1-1	CASTWTPRHTEAFF	TGTGCCAGCACCTGGACTCCAAGGCACACTGAAGCTTTCTTT
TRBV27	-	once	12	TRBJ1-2	CASRPPGGGYTF	TGTGCCAGCAGGCCCCCTGGGGGCGGCTACACCTTC
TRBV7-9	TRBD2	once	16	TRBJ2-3	CASSPQSASGRHTQYF	TGTGCCAGCAGCCCCCAAAGTGCTAGCGGGAGGCATACGCAGTATTTT
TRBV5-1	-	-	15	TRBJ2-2	CASSLYRANTGELFF	TGCGCCAGCAGCTTGTACAGAGCGAACACCGGGGAGCTGTTTTTT
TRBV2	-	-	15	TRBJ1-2	CASSPLQGIPYGYTF	TGTGCCAGCAGTCCACTTCAGGGGATCCCCTATGGCTACACCTTC